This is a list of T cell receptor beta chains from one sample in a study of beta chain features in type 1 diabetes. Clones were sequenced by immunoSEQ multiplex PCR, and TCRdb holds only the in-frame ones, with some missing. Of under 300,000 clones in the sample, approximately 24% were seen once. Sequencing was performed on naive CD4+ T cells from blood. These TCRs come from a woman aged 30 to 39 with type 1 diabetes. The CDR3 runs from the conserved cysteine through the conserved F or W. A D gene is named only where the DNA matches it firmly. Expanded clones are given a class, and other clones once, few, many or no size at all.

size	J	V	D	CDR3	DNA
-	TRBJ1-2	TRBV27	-	CASRETLSYGYTF	TGTGCCAGCAGGGAGACCCTTAGCTATGGCTACACCTTC
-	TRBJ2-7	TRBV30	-	CAWTYRGSSYEQYF	TGTGCCTGGACGTACCGGGGGAGTTCCTACGAGCAGTACTTC
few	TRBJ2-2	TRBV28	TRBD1	CASSAPGQGSPGELFF	TGTGCCAGCAGCGCACCGGGACAGGGTAGTCCCGGGGAGCTGTTTTTT
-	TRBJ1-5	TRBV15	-	CATMARGEDQPQHF	TGTGCCACCATGGCCAGGGGCGAGGATCAGCCCCAGCATTTT
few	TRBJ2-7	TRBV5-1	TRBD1	CASSLTGVEQYF	TGCGCCAGCAGCTTAACAGGGGTCGAGCAGTACTTC
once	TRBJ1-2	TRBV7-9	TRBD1	CASSSDRGRRAF	TGTGCCAGCAGCTCGGACAGGGGGCGGAGGGCCTTC
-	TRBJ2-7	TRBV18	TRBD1	CASSPRGQGSYEQYF	TGTGCCAGCTCACCACGGGGACAGGGGTCCTACGAGCAGTACTTC
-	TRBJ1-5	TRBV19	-	CASSIGQWNNQPQHF	TGTGCCAGTAGTATAGGACAGTGGAACAATCAGCCCCAGCATTTT
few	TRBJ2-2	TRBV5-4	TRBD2	CASSLAGGGITGELFF	TGTGCCAGCAGCTTGGCAGGCGGGGGGATCACCGGGGAGCTGTTTTTT
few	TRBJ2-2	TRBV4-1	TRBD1	CASSQQPGQGYTGELFF	TGCGCCAGCAGCCAACAACCGGGACAGGGCTACACCGGGGAGCTGTTTTTT
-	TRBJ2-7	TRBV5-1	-	CASSPADSYEQYF	TGCGCCAGCAGCCCTGCAGACTCCTACGAGCAGTACTTC
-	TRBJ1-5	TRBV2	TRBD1	CASNPTGVQPQHF	TGTGCCAGCAATCCGACAGGGGTTCAGCCCCAGCATTTT
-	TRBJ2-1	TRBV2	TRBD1	CASMAGQGLYNEQFF	TGTGCCAGCATGGCAGGACAGGGGCTCTACAATGAGCAGTTCTTC
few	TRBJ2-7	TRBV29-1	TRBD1	CSGGQGIHEQYF	TGCAGCGGGGGACAGGGGATCCACGAGCAGTACTTC
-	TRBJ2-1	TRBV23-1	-	CASSQWSRAGSYNEQFF	TGCGCCAGCAGTCAATGGTCCAGGGCGGGGTCCTACAATGAGCAGTTCTTC
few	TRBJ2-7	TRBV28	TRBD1	CASSLTTGGKNEQYF	TGTGCCAGCAGTCTCACGACAGGGGGCAAGAACGAGCAGTACTTC
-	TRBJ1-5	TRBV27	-	CASRRQANQPQHF	TGTGCCAGCAGAAGACAGGCAAATCAGCCCCAGCATTTT
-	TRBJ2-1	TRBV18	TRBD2	CASSPPSAGGGNEQFF	TGTGCCAGCTCACCACCGTCGGCGGGAGGGGGCAATGAGCAGTTCTTC
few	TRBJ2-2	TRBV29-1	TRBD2	CSVVAGGPENTGELFF	TGCAGCGTTGTAGCGGGAGGGCCGGAGAACACCGGGGAGCTGTTTTTT
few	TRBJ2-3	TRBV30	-	CAWSAGADTQYF	TGTGCCTGGAGTGCCGGGGCAGATACGCAGTATTTT
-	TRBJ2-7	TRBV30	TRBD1	CAWRPASDRPQPLKQYF	TGTGCCTGGAGGCCAGCCTCGGACAGGCCCCAGCCATTGAAGCAGTACTTC
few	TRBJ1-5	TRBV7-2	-	CASSLRGGGHQPQHF	TGTGCCAGCAGCTTACGGGGAGGGGGGCATCAGCCCCAGCATTTT
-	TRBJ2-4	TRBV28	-	CASSPGQQGLNIQYF	TGTGCCAGCAGTCCAGGACAGCAAGGGCTAAACATTCAGTACTTC
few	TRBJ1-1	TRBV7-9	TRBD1	CASSTDRVNTEAFF	TGTGCCAGCAGCACCGACAGGGTGAACACTGAAGCTTTCTTT
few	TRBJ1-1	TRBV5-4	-	CASSIDRMNTEAFF	TGTGCCAGCAGTATCGACAGGATGAACACTGAAGCTTTCTTT
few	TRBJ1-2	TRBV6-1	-	CASRDSSNYGYTF	TGTGCCAGCAGGGACAGCTCTAACTATGGCTACACCTTC
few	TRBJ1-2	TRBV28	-	CASSLPGPYGYTF	TGTGCCAGCAGTTTACCAGGGCCTTATGGCTACACCTTC
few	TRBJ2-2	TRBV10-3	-	CAISGLTGELFF	TGTGCCATCAGTGGACTCACCGGGGAGCTGTTTTTT
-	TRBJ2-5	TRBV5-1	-	CASTLESETQYF	TGCGCCAGCACCCTAGAGTCTGAGACCCAGTACTTC
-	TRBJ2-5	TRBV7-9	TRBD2	CASSLRASGGETQYF	TGTGCCAGCAGCTTAAGAGCGAGCGGGGGAGAGACCCAGTACTTC
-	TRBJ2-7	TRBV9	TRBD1	CASSASGQGAYEQYF	TGTGCCAGCAGCGCCTCGGGACAGGGGGCCTACGAGCAGTACTTC
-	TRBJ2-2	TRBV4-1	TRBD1	CASSQGRGLYGTGELFF	TGCGCCAGCAGCCAGGGCAGGGGGCTTTATGGCACCGGGGAGCTGTTTTTT
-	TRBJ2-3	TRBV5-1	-	CASKIVLASTDTQYF	TGCGCCAGTAAAATCGTTCTGGCTAGCACAGATACGCAGTATTTT
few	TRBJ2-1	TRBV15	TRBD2	CATSRVAGGSMEQFF	TGTGCCACCAGCAGAGTAGCGGGAGGTTCGATGGAGCAGTTCTTC
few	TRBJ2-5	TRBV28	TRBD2	CASSSTSGSFETQYF	TGTGCCAGCAGTTCGACTAGCGGGAGTTTTGAGACCCAGTACTTC
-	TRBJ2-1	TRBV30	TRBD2	CARQREGSYNEQFF	TGTGCCCGGCAGCGGGAGGGATCCTACAATGAGCAGTTCTTC
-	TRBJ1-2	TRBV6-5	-	CASQQGGYGYTF	TGTGCCAGCCAGCAGGGTGGCTATGGCTACACCTTC
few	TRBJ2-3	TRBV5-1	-	CASSLGGYRTTDTQYF	TGCGCCAGCAGCTTGGGAGGGTATAGGACCACAGATACGCAGTATTTT
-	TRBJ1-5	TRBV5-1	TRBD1	CASSPGQGKRGGQPQHF	TGCGCCAGCAGCCCCGGACAGGGAAAGAGAGGAGGACAGCCCCAGCATTTT
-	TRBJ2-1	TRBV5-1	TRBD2	CASSLWPSGRIKFF	TGCGCCAGCAGCTTGTGGCCTAGCGGGAGGATAAAGTTCTTC
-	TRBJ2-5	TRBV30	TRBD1	CAWSRGTGQETQYF	TGTGCCTGGAGCCGGGGGACAGGACAAGAGACCCAGTACTTC
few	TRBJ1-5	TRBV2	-	CASSEQGSNQPQHF	TGTGCCAGCAGTGAACAGGGTAGCAATCAGCCCCAGCATTTT
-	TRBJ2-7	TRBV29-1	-	CSVAGGNTDSYEQYF	TGCAGCGTTGCAGGAGGGAATACCGACTCCTACGAGCAGTACTTC
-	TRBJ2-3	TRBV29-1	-	CSDGTPSTDTQYF	TGCAGCGATGGGACACCTAGCACAGATACGCAGTATTTT
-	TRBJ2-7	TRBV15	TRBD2	CATSRLADGYEQYF	TGTGCCACCAGCAGGCTAGCGGACGGCTACGAGCAGTACTTC